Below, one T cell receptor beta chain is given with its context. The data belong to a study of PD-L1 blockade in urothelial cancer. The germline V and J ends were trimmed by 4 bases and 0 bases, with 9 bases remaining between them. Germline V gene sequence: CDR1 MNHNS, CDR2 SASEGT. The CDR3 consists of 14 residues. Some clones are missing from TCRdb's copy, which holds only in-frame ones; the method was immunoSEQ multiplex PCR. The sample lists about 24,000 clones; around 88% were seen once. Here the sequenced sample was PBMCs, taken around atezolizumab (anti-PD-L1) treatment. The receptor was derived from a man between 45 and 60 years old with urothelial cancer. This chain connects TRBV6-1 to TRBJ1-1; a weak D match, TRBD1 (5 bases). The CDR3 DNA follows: TGTGCCAGCAGTGTATCAGGGTTGAACACTGAAGCTTTCTTT. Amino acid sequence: CASSVSGLNTEAFF.